Listed here are 27 T cell receptor beta chains from one sample, sequenced in a study of cytomegalovirus exposure and HLA in healthy donors. PCR primers comprised 60 Vbeta and 13 Jbeta primers. Data came from immunoSEQ multiplex PCR; TCRdb stores just in-frame clones and leaves some out. The data show about 140,000 clones, roughly 75% seen once. Material for sequencing was PBMCs. The receptors were sampled from a man younger than 40 in good health and CMV-seronegative.

The chain employs TRBV7-9 and TRBJ1-4; 11 bases are shared with TRBD1. Germline CDR1 SEHNR, CDR2 FQNEAQ (reference sequence). With 5 bases clipped from V and 8 bases from J, the junction kept 4 bases outside the gene matches. CDR3 length equals 14 residues. The CDR3 DNA reads TGTGCCAGCAGCGGACAGGGGGCCCAGGAAAAACTGTTTTTT. Its translation: CASSGQGAQEKLFF.

This clone was picked up one time. V gene TRBV7-9 combines with J gene TRBJ2-7; 8 nucleotides agree with TRBD1. The CDR3 is made up of 14 amino acids. Germline V gives CDR1 SEHNR, CDR2 FQNEAQ (reference sequence). The V and J ends lost 3 bases and 3 bases, in that order; junction bases with no gene match: 4. The CDR3 sequence: CASSFGQGIYEQYF. DNA for the CDR3: TGTGCCAGCAGCTTTGGACAGGGAATCTACGAGCAGTACTTC.

V usage is TRBV4-1 and J usage is TRBJ2-1; 7 bases match TRBD2. There are 14 residues in the CDR3. Germline V CDR1 and CDR2: MGHRA, YSYEKL. With 1 base clipped from V and 9 bases from J, the junction kept 6 bases outside the gene matches. The CDR3 sequence is CASSQGLGRGEQFF. The CDR3 region has the DNA TGCGCCAGCAGCCAAGGGTTAGGGAGGGGTGAGCAGTTCTTC.

The V call is TRBV5-6, the J call TRBJ2-5; D remains ambiguous. The CDR3 is 11 amino acids. Looked up from germline, CDR1 is SGHDT and CDR2 is YYEEEE. The V end was cut by 4 bases, the J end by 2 bases, with 3 bases between. CDR3 amino acids: CASSRQETQYF. The CDR3 nucleotides read TGTGCCAGCAGCCGGCAAGAGACCCAGTACTTC.

J is TRBJ1-1 and V is TRBV9; D is unclear. The length of the CDR3 is 14 residues. V was shortened by 3 bases and J by 2 bases, with 11 bases between the two germline ends. Germline V gene sequence: CDR1 SGDLS, CDR2 YYNGEE. In nucleotides, the CDR3 is TGTGCCAGCAGCGCTCCCGGAGGAAACACTGAAGCTTTCTTT. It encodes CASSAPGGNTEAFF.

Comments on this clone: The identical CDR3 is also encoded by other nucleotide sequences in the sample. The chain uses TRBV28 and TRBJ2-3, with D unclear. Germline V CDR1 and CDR2: MDHEN, SYDVKM. The CDR3 runs 11 residues. Trimming took off 4 bases at V and 5 bases at J, with 4 bases between the two ends. In nucleotides, the CDR3 is TGTGCCAGCAGTTCCCGAGATACGCAGTATTTT. Protein: CASSSRDTQYF.

The chain combines TRBV10-3 with TRBJ1-1; the match to TRBD1 covers 10 bases. Looked up from germline, CDR1 is ENHRY and CDR2 is SYGVKD. J was trimmed by 7 bases and V by 0 bases; bases with no gene match: 11. The CDR3 has 17 amino acids. CDR3 DNA: TGTGCCATCAGTGAGTCGACTCGACAGGGGGCTAGGGGTGAAGCTTTCTTT. Translation gives CAISESTRQGARGEAFF.

The chain couples TRBV5-1 to TRBJ2-3; 10 bases align to TRBD2. V shed 3 bases and J 6 bases; nucleotides not matched to a gene: 13. The CDR3 contains 17 residues. Germline assignment: CDR1 SGHRS and CDR2 YFSETQ. The CDR3 DNA follows: TGCGCCAGCAGCTCCGGGACTAGCGTTTTCACACCGGATACGCAGTATTTT. Translation: CASSSGTSVFTPDTQYF.

The chain joins TRBV28 to TRBJ1-1; 7 nucleotides match TRBD1. Germline V lookup: CDR1 MDHEN, CDR2 SYDVKM. Trimming took 4 bases from V and 1 from J; bases not matched to a gene: 6. The CDR3 covers 15 residues. CDR3 protein: CASSSTGRSNTEAFF. Written as DNA, the CDR3 is TGTGCCAGCAGTTCGACAGGGCGGTCGAACACTGAAGCTTTCTTT.

The chain has TRBV28 and TRBJ2-7; 10 nucleotides align to TRBD2. This CDR3 comprises 15 residues. Germline V lookup: CDR1 MDHEN, CDR2 SYDVKM. Trimming cost V 6 bases and J 1 base; bases outside gene matches: 6. CDR3 sequence reads: CASSLLAGVSYEQYF. The DNA of the CDR3 is TGTGCCAGCAGCCTTCTAGCGGGAGTGTCCTACGAGCAGTACTTC.

V and J are TRBV7-9 and TRBJ2-1; maybe TRBD1 (5 bases). Germline V lookup: CDR1 SEHNR, CDR2 FQNEAQ (reference sequence). Trimming left V 5 bases short and J 5 bases short, with 16 bases between. This CDR3 has 15 amino acids. The chain's CDR3 is CASSPRTSENNEQFF. CDR3 DNA: TGTGCCAGCAGCCCCCGGACAAGTGAAAACAATGAGCAGTTCTTC.

This clone was detected a few times. This rearrangement joins TRBV13 to TRBJ1-1; no reliable D call. The CDR3 runs to 11 residues. Between the trimmed V and J ends, which lost 5 bases and 3 bases, there was a span of 4 bases. Germline CDR1 reads PRHDT; CDR2 reads FYEKMQ (reference sequence). DNA of the CDR3: TGTGCCAGCAGCATCGACACTGAAGCTTTCTTT. Encoded protein: CASSIDTEAFF.

The chain combines TRBV19 with TRBJ1-2; D is possibly TRBD1 (5 bases). The CDR3 totals 17 residues. V was clipped by 3 bases and J by 4 bases, with 21 bases between them. Germline loops: CDR1 LNHDA, CDR2 SQIVND (reference sequence). This CDR3 is CASSIYWTPRNGYGYTF. The CDR3 region has the DNA TGTGCCAGTAGTATCTATTGGACACCCAGAAACGGCTATGGCTACACCTTC.

Remarks on this clone: The junction shows a germline mismatch at one end, possibly a read error. V gene TRBV7-9 combines with J gene TRBJ1-1; tentatively, D is TRBD1 (5 bases). The CDR3 spans 16 residues. In germline, CDR1 is SEHNR, CDR2 FQNEAQ (reference sequence). CDR3: CSSSGAQSGGRTEAFF. The CDR3 nucleotides are TGTTCCAGCAGCGGCGCGCAGTCTGGGGGGAGGACTGAAGCTTTCTTT.

V usage is TRBV14 and J usage is TRBJ2-3, with a weak D call TRBD2 (7 bases). The germline CDR1 and CDR2 sequences are SGHDN and FVKESK. Trimming removed 0 bases at V and 9 bases at J, with 22 bases between. The length of the CDR3 is 17 residues. As DNA, the CDR3 is TGTGCCAGCAGCCAAGATAGTAGGAAACCCCGCGGGGGCACGCAGTATTTT. This translates into CASSQDSRKPRGGTQYF.

This chain connects TRBV7-2 to TRBJ1-1, with D hard to call. The CDR3 is made up of 13 amino acids. Trimming took 8 bases from V and 3 from J, leaving 13 bases between them. CDR1 is SGHTA and CDR2 is FQGNSA in the germline V gene. CDR3 sequence reads: CASSLGHHTEAFF. The CDR3 nucleotides are TGTGCCAGCTCCCTTGGGCACCACACTGAAGCTTTCTTT.

The chain recombines TRBV4-1 with TRBJ2-7; 9 bases fit TRBD2. Looked up from germline, CDR1 is MGHRA and CDR2 is YSYEKL. The CDR3 has 16 amino acids. V lost 2 bases, J lost 1 base, and 6 bases stayed unmatched. The CDR3 spells CASSQRAGGLSYEQYF. CDR3 nucleotides: TGCGCCAGCAGCCAAAGAGCGGGAGGCCTATCCTACGAGCAGTACTTC.

CDR3 sequence (DNA): TGTGCCAGCAGCAAAGGGACAGTTCCCTCCTACGAGCAGTACTTC. Residues: CASSKGTVPSYEQYF. The genes are TRBV28 and TRBJ2-7, with 7 bases fitting TRBD1. The trim removed 6 bases at V and 0 bases at J, leaving 8 bases unmatched. CDR1 and CDR2 (germline): MDHEN, SYDVKM. CDR3 length: 15 residues.

The rearrangement joins TRBV5-1 to TRBJ1-1, with TRBD1 matching 7 bases. The CDR3 loop spans 16 amino acids. Germline CDR1 SGHRS, CDR2 YFSETQ. V lost 4 bases, J lost 5 bases, and 14 bases stayed unmatched. The CDR3 here is CASSLGQSVAQTEAFF. The CDR3 nucleotides read TGCGCCAGCAGCCTGGGACAGTCGGTGGCTCAGACTGAAGCTTTCTTT.

This clone was detected only a few times. The chain is built from TRBV7-9 and TRBJ1-6; 8 bases agree with TRBD1. Trimming at V came to 10 bases and at J to 5 bases, leaving 7 bases not matched to a gene. The CDR3 runs to 14 residues. CDR1 is SEHNR, CDR2 FQNEAQ, per germline (reference sequence). In nucleotides, the CDR3 is TGTGCCACGGGAAGACAGGGGAATAATTCACCCCTCCACTTT. It codes for CATGRQGNNSPLHF.

The chain combines TRBV4-1 with TRBJ2-5; 7 nucleotides line up with TRBD1. This CDR3 contains 14 residues. J was trimmed by 5 bases and V by 3 bases; bases with no gene match: 6. From germline, CDR1 is MGHRA and CDR2 YSYEKL. CDR3 region: CASSQVDRAETQYF. DNA for the CDR3: TGCGCCAGCAGCCAGGTAGACAGGGCGGAGACCCAGTACTTC.

The rearrangement joins TRBV28 to TRBJ2-5; D is perhaps TRBD1 (6 bases). CDR3 length equals 15 residues. Germline V gene sequence: CDR1 MDHEN, CDR2 SYDVKM. V lost 6 bases, J lost 6 bases, and 20 bases lay in between. The CDR3 DNA follows: TGTGCCAGCAGCTCACAGGGCAGGGTCTGGAAGACCCAGTACTTC. Encoded protein: CASSSQGRVWKTQYF.

The J gene is TRBJ2-5, the V gene TRBV25-1, with 11 positions matching TRBD1. CDR1 is MGHDK and CDR2 is SYGVNS in the germline V gene. This CDR3 is built from 14 residues. With V trimmed by 2 bases and J by 11 bases, 7 bases remained unmatched. The DNA of the CDR3 is TGTGCCAGCAGTGAAGGACAGGGGGCGGAAGAGCAGTACTTC. This codes for CASSEGQGAEEQYF.

The rearrangement links TRBV5-1 to TRBJ2-7; 8 bases fit TRBD1. The CDR3 contains 14 residues. The junction had 11 bases not matched to a gene; V was cut back by 7 bases and J by 5 bases. The V gene's germline CDR1 is SGHRS and CDR2 YFSETQ. CDR3 nucleotides: TGCGCCAGCTCGGAGGGAGGACAGGGCCACGAGCAGTACTTC. Translating it yields CASSEGGQGHEQYF.

The J gene is TRBJ1-2, the V gene TRBV5-1; TRBD1 is a possible D gene (6 bases). V gave up 0 bases and J gave up 2 bases, with 8 bases separating them. The CDR3 contains 14 residues. Germline values: CDR1 SGHRS, CDR2 YFSETQ. In nucleotides, the CDR3 is TGCGCCAGCAGCTTGGAAGGACAGAACTATGGCTACACCTTC. Its protein is CASSLEGQNYGYTF.

The J gene is TRBJ2-5, the V gene TRBV19, with TRBD2 identical over 13 bases. With V trimmed by 5 bases and J by 5 bases, 14 bases remained unmatched. The CDR3 runs 18 residues. CDR1 is LNHDA, CDR2 SQIVND, per germline (reference sequence). In DNA form, the CDR3 reads TGTGCCAGTAGTCCCCCCCCGGGACTAGCGGGAATCGGGGAGACCCAGTACTTC. Amino acid sequence: CASSPPPGLAGIGETQYF. Filled out from reference TRBV19 and TRBJ2-5, the complete variable domain reads DGGITQSPKYLFRKEGQNVTLSCEQNLNHDAMYWYRQDPGQGLRLIYYSQIVNDFQKGDIAEGYSVSREKKESFPLTVTSAQKNPTAFYLCASSPPPGLAGIGETQYFGPGTRLLVL.

In this sample, this clone turned up a few times. V and J are TRBV28 and TRBJ1-1; no clear D gene. This CDR3 has 14 residues. Per germline, CDR1 MDHEN and CDR2 SYDVKM. V was clipped by 3 bases and J by 5 bases, with 13 bases between them. CDR3 coding DNA: TGTGCCAGCAGTTTCGACACCCCGGGAACTGAAGCTTTCTTT. Its translation is CASSFDTPGTEAFF.